Listed here is a single T cell receptor (beta chain). These data are taken from a study of OX40 agonist ivuxolimab in advanced cancers. Using immunoSEQ multiplex PCR, the repertoire was profiled, and TCRdb retains in-frame clones only, with some absent. The sample includes about 46,000 clones, approximately 86% seen only once; the top ten take around 11%. Germline-derived CDR1 and CDR2 are MGHRA and YSYEKL. V lost 3 bases, J lost 5 bases, and 12 bases stayed unmatched. The CDR3 is made up of 16 amino acids. The rearrangement links TRBV4-1 to TRBJ2-7; the match to TRBD1 covers 8 bases. The sample in question was CD4+ or CD8+ T cells sorted from blood, obtained in a trial of the OX40 agonist ivuxolimab. The sequence came from an adult with an advanced solid tumor such as melanoma, head and neck, liver or kidney cancer. The CDR3 DNA sequence: TGCGCCAGCAGCCAGCTCGGACAGGGTAAGATGGACGAGCAGTACTTC. Protein: CASSQLGQGKMDEQYF.